The 7 T cell receptor beta chains listed next were all sequenced from one sample in a study of blood T cells in healthy people across ages. A second about 7 to 12 cycle PCR used barcoded and J-beta primers. MiXCR, applied by TCRdb to the 5' RACE reads, yields one record per CDR3 protein. Of around 1.1 million distinct CDR3 sequences in the sample, approximately 38% were seen once. The sample comprised blood. The receptors stem from a young man in good health.

The V call is TRBV6-5, the J call TRBJ2-3, with D uncertain. V was cut by 6 bases and J by 2 bases, with 18 bases left in between. Germline CDR1 is MNHEY and CDR2 is SVGAGI. The CDR3 length is 16 residues. As DNA, the CDR3 is TGTGCCAGCAGCTCCAGATTGAATACTTTCACAGATACGCAGTATTTT. This gives the protein CASSSRLNTFTDTQYF.

A remark on this clonotype: Mismatch with germline at one junction end may stem from a read error. The chain is built from TRBV18 and TRBJ2-1; TRBD2 is a possible D gene (6 bases). This CDR3 has 15 amino acids. The V gene's germline CDR1 is KGHSH and CDR2 LQKENI. The CDR3 region is CASSPDAGGNNGQFF. CDR3 coding DNA: TGTGCCAGCTCACCAGACGCAGGAGGGAACAATGGGCAGTTCTTC.

The sample holds a few counts of this clonotype. This sequence joins TRBV10-3 and TRBJ2-2; D might be TRBD1 (6 bases). CDR1 ENHRY and CDR2 SYGVKD come from the germline V gene. V was shortened by 3 bases and J by 1 base, with 12 bases between the two germline ends. This CDR3 is built from 16 residues. CDR3 nucleotide sequence: TGTGCCATCAGTGAAAGAGGGACAAAGAACACCGGGGAGCTGTTTTTT. Protein: CAISERGTKNTGELFF.

A word on this clonotype: Because the CDR3 is missing its conserved closing phenylalanine or tryptophan, this is likely a read error. V usage is TRBV9 and J usage is TRBJ1-6, with unresolved D. V lost 0 bases and J lost 7, with 14 bases in between. The CDR3 contains 16 residues. CDR1 and CDR2 from the germline V gene are SGDLS and YYNGEE. The CDR3 spells CASSVASFPENSPLHL. The CDR3 bases are TGTGCCAGCAGCGTAGCTTCCTTTCCCGAGAATTCACCCCTCCACTTA.

This rearrangement joins TRBV4-2 to TRBJ2-2; 7 nucleotides agree with TRBD1. The CDR3 totals 16 residues. J was trimmed by 3 bases and V by 1 base; bases with no gene match: 5. The germline V gene has CDR1 LGHNA and CDR2 YNFKEQ. The CDR3 here is CASSQAPTGYTGELFF. The DNA for the CDR3 is TGTGCCAGCAGCCAAGCCCCGACAGGGTACACCGGGGAGCTGTTTTTT.

This clonotype came up a few times. The CDR3 spells CASSLKGSSYNEQYF. The CDR3 DNA sequence: TGTGCCAGCAGCTTAAAGGGCAGTTCCTACAATGAGCAGTACTTC. The chain carries TRBV7-2 and TRBJ2-1; no definite D call. The end of the DNA aligns better with TRBJ2-7, so the J call may be wrong. Germline CDR1 is SGHTA and CDR2 is FQGNSA. The CDR3 has 15 residues.

This clonotype has only a few counts. V and J are TRBV14 and TRBJ1-2, with no clear D. The V gene lost 0 bases and the J gene lost 2 bases, with 10 bases spanning the gap. Germline CDR1 and CDR2: SGHDN and FVKESK. The CDR3 covers 15 residues. The CDR3 DNA reads as TGTGCCAGCAGCCAAGATAAGGCACAGAACTATGGCTACACCTTC. Translated, it gives CASSQDKAQNYGYTF.